The entry below describes one T cell receptor (beta chain). Its antigen is not known. CDR1 and CDR2 from the germline V gene are SGHNT and YYREEE (reference sequence). Trimming stripped 0 bases from V and 4 bases from J, with 5 bases between. The CDR3 is made up of 12 amino acids. The sample belongs to a study of radiation and T cells in renal cell carcinoma. Regarding treatment: treatment-naive control, cytoreductive nephrectomy. The tumor was a clear cell renal cell carcinoma. Whole-study results and caveats: Irradiated tumors held more dominant CDR3 motifs than control tumors. Top 100 clonotypes averaged around 54% in irradiated versus around 45% in nephrectomy-only tumors.

Clones were read by immunoSEQ multiplex PCR, and TCRdb kept only the in-frame ones, dropping some. The table shows around 22,000 clones, with 55% to 70% occurring only once. The chain carries TRBV5-4 and TRBJ2-7; no definite D call. The material sequenced was tumor tissue, taken from a patient whose treatment was nephrectomy without radiotherapy. The receptor was derived from a man aged 35 to 55 with renal cell carcinoma. Here the CDR3 reads CASSLDGYEQYV. DNA of the CDR3: TGTGCCAGCAGCTTGGACGGATACGAGCAGTACGTC.